The rows below give T cell receptor beta chains drawn from one sample of a study of neurological immune-mediated disorders. TCRdb redid the calling of the 5' RACE reads with MiXCR, one entry per CDR3 protein. This sample has tens of thousands of distinct CDR3 sequences; under 13% occur once, and the top ten carry about 2%. The sequenced material came from PBMCs. The receptors derive from a man aged 35-49 years in good health. CDR3s leave out the opening cysteine and the closing phenylalanine or tryptophan.

j_call | v_call | cdr3_aa
TRBJ1-2 | TRBV10-3 | AISDTENYGYT
TRBJ2-1 | TRBV2 | ASSIGYPSYNEQF
TRBJ2-5 | TRBV6-2/TRBV6-3 | ASSAPGLAGVPETQY
TRBJ2-1 | TRBV3-1 | ASSRGQPTYDNEQF
TRBJ1-1 | TRBV9 | ASSVVSGNTEAF
TRBJ2-1 | TRBV20-1 | SAPASSYNEQF
TRBJ1-3 | TRBV6-5 | ASKNSGNTIY
TRBJ2-5 | TRBV7-3 | ASSLGTSGALGGTQY
TRBJ2-3 | TRBV7-3 | ASSSQGDTDTQY
TRBJ2-7 | TRBV14 | ASSQGLSSYEQY
TRBJ1-1 | TRBV4-2 | ASWAQGAGSTEAF
TRBJ1-1 | TRBV5-1 | ASSFGGGETEAF
TRBJ1-1 | TRBV14 | ASSSTGDTEAF